This TCR beta chain was sequenced during a study of cytomegalovirus exposure and HLA in healthy donors. Primers for the PCR totalled 60 Vbeta and 13 Jbeta. Profiling relied on immunoSEQ multiplex PCR, and the TCRdb table lists in-frame clones only, not all of them. Recorded for this sample: 80,000 to 100,000 clones. V shed 5 bases and J shed 8 bases, with 9 bases lying between them. Germline CDR1 reads MGHDK; CDR2 reads SYGVNS. The CDR3 totals 11 residues. V and J are TRBV25-1 and TRBJ1-2; perhaps TRBD1 as D (6 bases). This TCR was recovered from a man aged 50-59 years in good health and CMV-seropositive. The sequenced material came from PBMCs. The CDR3 DNA reads TGTGCCAGCAGTACAGGGTACGGCTACACCTTC. It yields the protein CASSTGYGYTF.